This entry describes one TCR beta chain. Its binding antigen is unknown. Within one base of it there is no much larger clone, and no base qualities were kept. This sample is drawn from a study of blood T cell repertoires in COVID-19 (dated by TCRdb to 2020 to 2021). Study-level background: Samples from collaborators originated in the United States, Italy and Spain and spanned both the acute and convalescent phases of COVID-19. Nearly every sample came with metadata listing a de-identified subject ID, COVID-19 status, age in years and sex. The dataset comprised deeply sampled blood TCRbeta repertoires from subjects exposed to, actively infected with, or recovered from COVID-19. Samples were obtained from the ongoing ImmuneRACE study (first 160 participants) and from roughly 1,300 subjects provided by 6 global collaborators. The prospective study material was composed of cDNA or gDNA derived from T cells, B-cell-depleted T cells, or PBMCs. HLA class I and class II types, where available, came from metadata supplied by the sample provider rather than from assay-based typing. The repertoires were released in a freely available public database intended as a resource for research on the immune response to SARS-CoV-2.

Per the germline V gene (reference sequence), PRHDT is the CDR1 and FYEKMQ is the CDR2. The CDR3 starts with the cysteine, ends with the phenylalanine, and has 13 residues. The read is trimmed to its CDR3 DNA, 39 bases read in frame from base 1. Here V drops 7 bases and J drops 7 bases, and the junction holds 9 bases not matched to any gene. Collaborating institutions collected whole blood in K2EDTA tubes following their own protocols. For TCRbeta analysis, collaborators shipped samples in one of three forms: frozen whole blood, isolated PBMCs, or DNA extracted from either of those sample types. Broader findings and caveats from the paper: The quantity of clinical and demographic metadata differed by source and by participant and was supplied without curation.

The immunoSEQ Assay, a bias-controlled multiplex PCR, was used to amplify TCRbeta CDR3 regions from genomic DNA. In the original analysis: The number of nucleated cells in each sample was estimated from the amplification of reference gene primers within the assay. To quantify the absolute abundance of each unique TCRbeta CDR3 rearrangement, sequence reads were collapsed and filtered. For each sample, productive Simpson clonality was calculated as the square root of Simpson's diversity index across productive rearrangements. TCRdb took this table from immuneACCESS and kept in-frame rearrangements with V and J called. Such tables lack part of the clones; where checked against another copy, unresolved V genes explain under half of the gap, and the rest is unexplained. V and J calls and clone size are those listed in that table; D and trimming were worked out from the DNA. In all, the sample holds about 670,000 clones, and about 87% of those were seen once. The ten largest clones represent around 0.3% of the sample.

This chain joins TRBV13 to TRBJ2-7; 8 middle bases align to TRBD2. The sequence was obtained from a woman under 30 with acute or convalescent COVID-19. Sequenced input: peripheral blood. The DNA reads TGTGCCAGCACCCGGGGGGGCCTTAAGGAGCAGTACTTC. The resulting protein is CASTRGGLKEQYF.